This T cell receptor beta chain was recovered during a study of T cells in localized non-small cell lung cancer. Germline lookup yields CDR1 DFQATT and CDR2 SNEGSKA (reference sequence). Trimming left V 6 bases short and J 8 bases short, with 7 bases between. The CDR3 consists of 10 residues. Assay: immunoSEQ multiplex PCR; the TCRdb copy retains only in-frame clones and omits some. In the table there are fewer than 35,000 clones, approximately 91% of which are singletons. The gene calls are TRBV20-1 and TRBJ1-4, with D unresolved. This sequence was found in a female donor of 60 years or more with stage I lung adenocarcinoma. This specimen was peripheral blood, taken before any cancer treatment. CDR3 nucleotides: TGCAGTGCACAACAGGAAAAACTGTTTTTT. It is translated as CSAQQEKLFF.